Shown below are 9 T cell receptor beta chains from a single sample sequenced in a study of Ad26.COV2.S vaccination and SARS-CoV-2 variants. Treatment: 15 to 20 received Ad26.COV2.S at low or high dose, single or two shots; several received placebo; per-sample allocation not given. Day 63 after the first injection of vaccine or placebo was the sampling time. The assay was immunoSEQ multiplex PCR, and TCRdb's table has in-frame clones only and misses some. The data contain over 400,000 clones, roughly nine tenths of them singletons. The sample was peripheral blood, taken in a trial of Ad26.COV2.S vaccine versus placebo. These receptors all stem from a person between 18 and 59 years old who received the Ad26.COV2.S COVID-19 vaccine or a placebo.

This chain links TRBV6-5 with TRBJ2-5; TRBD2 agrees at 7 bases. V gave up 0 bases and J gave up 2 bases; unmatched junction bases: 6. Germline V gene data show CDR1 as MNHEY and CDR2 as SVGAGI. The CDR3 is 16 residues long. CDR3 nucleotides: TGTGCCAGCAGTTACTCCCCCCGGGGAGGGCAAGAGACCCAGTACTTC. Protein sequence: CASSYSPRGGQETQYF.

This chain joins TRBV28 and TRBJ1-1, with D unclear. CDR3 size: 15 residues. V lost 4 bases and J 0 bases, leaving 12 bases between the germline ends. The germline gives CDR1 MDHEN, CDR2 SYDVKM. The CDR3 sequence is CASSSLVGMNTEAFF. The CDR3 DNA reads TGTGCCAGCAGTTCCTTAGTAGGGATGAACACTGAAGCTTTCTTT. Full variable domain (outside the CDR3, taken from reference TRBV28 and TRBJ1-1): DVKVTQSSRYLVKRTGEKVFLECVQDMDHENMFWYRQDPGLGLRLIYFSYDVKMKEKGDIPEGYSVSREKKERFSLILESASTNQTSMYLCASSSLVGMNTEAFFGQGTRLTVV.

The genes are TRBV6-5 and TRBJ2-7; the D call may be TRBD1 or TRBD2 (5 bases each). The CDR3 length is 16 residues. V lost 2 bases and J lost 0, with 14 bases in between. Germline V lookup: CDR1 MNHEY, CDR2 SVGAGI. The CDR3, as DNA: TGTGCCAGCAGTTACGGTACGGGACCAAGCTCCTACGAGCAGTACGTC. As protein: CASSYGTGPSSYEQYV.

This clone has a single count. The chain carries TRBV2 and TRBJ2-1, with 10 bases that match TRBD2. CDR1 is SNHLY, CDR2 FYNNEI, per germline. V lost 0 bases and J lost 0; bases outside the gene matches: 8. This CDR3 has 19 residues. The CDR3 loop is CASSEATDGTSVSYNEQFF. CDR3 sequence (DNA): TGTGCCAGCAGTGAAGCAACGGATGGGACTAGCGTCTCCTACAATGAGCAGTTCTTC.

V and J are TRBV9 and TRBJ2-2; tentatively, D is TRBD1 or TRBD2 (5 bases each). CDR3 length: 17 residues. Germline V CDR1 and CDR2: SGDLS, YYNGEE. V was pared by 0 bases and J by 1 base, with 13 bases between. CDR3 nucleotide sequence: TGTGCCAGCAGCGTAGACTGGGGACGCTGGAACACCGGGGAGCTGTTTTTT. Its protein product is CASSVDWGRWNTGELFF.

The rearrangement links TRBV5-6 to TRBJ2-1; 7 bases match TRBD2. Germline loops: CDR1 SGHDT, CDR2 YYEEEE. The CDR3 extends over 15 amino acids. V lost 2 bases to trimming and J lost 3 bases; unmatched junction nucleotides: 5. This CDR3 reads CASSFLGGSYNEQFF. The CDR3 nucleotides are TGTGCCAGCAGCTTTCTCGGGGGGAGCTACAATGAGCAGTTCTTC. Supplemented by reference TRBV5-6 and TRBJ2-1, the full variable domain reads DAGVTQSPTHLIKTRGQQVTLRCSPKSGHDTVSWYQQALGQGPQFIFQYYEEEERQRGNFPDRFSGHQFPNYSSELNVNALLLGDSALYLCASSFLGGSYNEQFFGPGTRLTVL.

V is TRBV6-6 and J is TRBJ2-7; possibly TRBD1 for D (5 bases). V lost 6 bases and J 1 base, leaving 13 bases between the germline ends. Germline loops: CDR1 MNHNY, CDR2 SVGAGI (reference sequence). The CDR3 has 14 residues. In DNA, the CDR3 is TGTGCCAGCAGCCCCCAGGGAAAATCCTACGAGCAGTACGTC. Protein sequence: CASSPQGKSYEQYV.

The genes are TRBV18 and TRBJ1-2; D unresolved. Germline values: CDR1 KGHSH, CDR2 LQKENI. The CDR3 has 12 amino acids. V was shortened by 4 bases and J by 2 bases, with 5 bases between the two germline ends. The CDR3 reads CASSQQNYGYTF. In DNA form, the CDR3 reads TGTGCCAGCTCACAACAGAACTATGGCTACACCTTC.

The V call is TRBV3-1 (or the pseudogene TRBV3-2), the J call TRBJ2-2; TRBD2 matches at 11 bases. This CDR3 is 17 amino acids long. The junction had 7 bases not matched to a gene; V was cut back by 0 bases and J by 7 bases. Per the germline V gene, CDR1 is LGHDT and CDR2 is YNNKEL (reference sequence). The DNA for the CDR3 is TGTGCCAGCAGCCAAGATACTAGCGGGAGTGGTGGCGGGGAGCTGTTTTTT. Encoded protein: CASSQDTSGSGGGELFF.